One and the same sample provided the 6 T cell receptor beta chains below, sequenced in a study of T cell responses to AZD1222 COVID-19 vaccine. Repertoires were generated with immunoSEQ multiplex PCR, while TCRdb's copy carries only in-frame clones and drops some. This table holds 85,000 to 90,000 clones, around nine tenths found once. Sequenced here: peripheral blood, sampled on day 0 of MenACWY control vaccination. The receptors shown here come from an adult in good health.

The DNA for the CDR3 is TGTGCCAGCAGCGGAGGACAGGCCCGGTTGTCTGAAGCTTTCTTT. This translates into CASSGGQARLSEAFF. The chain links TRBV3-1 (or the pseudogene TRBV3-2) to TRBJ1-1; 7 bases line up with TRBD1. Trimming removed 5 bases from V and 6 bases from J; junction bases left unmatched: 12. The CDR3 consists of 15 residues. The germline V gene has CDR1 LGHDT and CDR2 YNNKEL (reference sequence).

The sample holds one count of this clone. J is TRBJ1-2 and V is TRBV18; no definite D call. Germline-derived CDR1 and CDR2 are KGHSH and LQKENI. Trimming left V 5 bases short and J 0 bases short, with 19 bases between. The CDR3 length is 17 residues. The CDR3 sequence is CASSSRQTGITNYGYTF. In DNA form, the CDR3 reads TGTGCCAGCTCATCCCGACAAACCGGAATTACTAACTATGGCTACACCTTC.

This clone was counted a few times. This chain links TRBV3-1 (or the pseudogene TRBV3-2) with TRBJ2-7; 10 bases map to TRBD1. This CDR3 has 15 amino acids. Germline loops: CDR1 LGHDT, CDR2 YNNKEL (reference sequence). V lost 4 bases to trimming and J lost 4 bases; unmatched junction nucleotides: 7. CDR3 in DNA: TGTGCCAGCAGCCGAGCCGGGACAGGGGCGTACGAGCAGTACTTC. Amino acids: CASSRAGTGAYEQYF.

V and J are TRBV10-3 and TRBJ2-5; unclear D gene. The V gene lost 10 bases and the J gene lost 1 base, with 13 bases spanning the gap. The CDR3 is made up of 13 amino acids. CDR1 and CDR2 (germline): ENHRY, SYGVKD. CDR3 in DNA: TGTGCCACCACGGAGAGGAGCCAAGAGACCCAGTACTTC. Its protein is CATTERSQETQYF.

The rearrangement links TRBV5-1 to TRBJ2-2; D not certain. Looked up from germline, CDR1 is SGHRS and CDR2 is YFSETQ. This CDR3 comprises 15 residues. V was pared by 1 base and J by 4 bases, with 11 bases between. CDR3 amino acids: CASSLIQAPTGELFF. Here the CDR3 DNA reads TGCGCCAGCAGCTTGATCCAGGCGCCCACCGGGGAGCTGTTTTTT. Full variable domain (missing parts from reference TRBV5-1 and TRBJ2-2): KAGVTQTPRYLIKTRGQQVTLSCSPISGHRSVSWYQQTPGQGLQFLFEYFSETQRNKGNFPGRFSGRQFSNSRSEMNVSTLELGDSALYLCASSLIQAPTGELFFGEGSRLTVL.

The chain combines TRBV7-9 with TRBJ2-6; 8 bases line up with TRBD2. The V gene end was trimmed by 1 base and the J gene end by 2 bases; junction bases not matched to a gene: 7. CDR3 length: 18 residues. Germline V lookup: CDR1 SEHNR, CDR2 FQNEAQ (reference sequence). This CDR3 reads CASSLVGGLATGANVLTF. CDR3 bases: TGTGCCAGCAGCTTAGTTGGAGGACTAGCAACTGGGGCCAACGTCCTGACTTTC. The variable domain in full, with the rest retrieved from reference TRBV7-9 and TRBJ2-6, is DTGVSQNPRHKITKRGQNVTFRCDPISEHNRLYWYRQTLGQGPEFLTYFQNEAQLEKSRLLSDRFSAERPKGSFSTLEIQRTEQGDSAMYLCASSLVGGLATGANVLTFGAGSRLTVL.